This T cell receptor (beta chain) was recovered during a study of blood T cell repertoires in COVID-19. Study context: The study drew acute and convalescent COVID-19 samples from the United States, Italy and Spain. PBMCs, B-cell-depleted T cells, or T cells were the source of the cDNA or gDNA that made up the material.

V shed 5 bases and J shed 0 bases, with 5 bases lying between them. CDR1 is LGHDT and CDR2 is YNNKEL in the germline V gene (reference sequence). The length of the CDR3 is 13 residues. As handled by the study authors: Quantification of nucleated cells was approximated via reference gene primer amplification. Using immunoSEQ multiplex PCR, the repertoire was profiled, and TCRdb retains in-frame clones only, with some absent. V and J calls and clone size are those listed in that table; D and trimming were worked out from the DNA. The table has 200,000 to 300,000 clones, under 90% seen once. The specimen was peripheral blood. The clonotype originates from a man between 60 and 75 years old with acute or convalescent COVID-19. V usage is TRBV3-1 (or the pseudogene TRBV3-2) and J usage is TRBJ1-5; no clear D. In nucleotides, the CDR3 is TGTGCCAGCAGCTACACTAGCAATCAGCCCCAGCATTTT. It specifies CASSYTSNQPQHF.